The clone carrying this T cell receptor beta chain was observed a few times. Its cognate antigen is unknown. This CDR3 has 16 amino acids. Germline CDR1 reads SGHRS; CDR2 reads YFSETQ. V was pared by 0 bases and J by 2 bases, with 13 bases between. These data belong to a study of T-cell memory formation after mild COVID-19. Constant-segment primers served in 5'RACE that generated TCR alpha and TCR beta cDNA libraries bearing sample barcodes and UMIs. TCRdb reanalysed the 5' RACE reads using MiXCR and keeps one entry per CDR3 protein. The sample consists of roughly 220,000 distinct CDR3 sequences, around 9.5% of them appearing once. General study findings and limits: Contracting clones from day 15 to 85 had balanced CD4/CD8; later expanders favoured CD4+. What remained unconfirmed was the SARS-CoV-2 specificity of second-wave clones peaking on day 37. Prior to infection, memory already included some responding clones, suggesting cross-reactive memory joined.

The chain links TRBV5-1 to TRBJ2-3; maybe TRBD1 (5 bases). Sequencing was performed on PBMCs or a T cell subset sorted from them (not recorded which). This clonotype was sampled from a man aged 18 to 29 who had mild COVID-19 (a few samples of this study predate the infection). Cell type and time point are not known. The CDR3 sequence is CASSLGQSTATDTQYF. CDR3 bases: TGCGCCAGCAGCTTGGGACAGTCCACCGCCACAGATACGCAGTATTTT.